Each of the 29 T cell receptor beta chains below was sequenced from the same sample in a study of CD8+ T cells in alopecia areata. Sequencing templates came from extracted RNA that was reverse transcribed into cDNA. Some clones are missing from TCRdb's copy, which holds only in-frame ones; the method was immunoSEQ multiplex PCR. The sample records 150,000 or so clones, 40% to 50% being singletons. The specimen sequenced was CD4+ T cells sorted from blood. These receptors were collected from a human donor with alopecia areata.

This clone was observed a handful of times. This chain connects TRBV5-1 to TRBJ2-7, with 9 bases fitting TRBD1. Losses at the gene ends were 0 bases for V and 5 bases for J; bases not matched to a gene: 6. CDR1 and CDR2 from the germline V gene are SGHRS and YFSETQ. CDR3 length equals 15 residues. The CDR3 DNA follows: TGCGCCAGCAGCTTGGGGGGACAGGGAGGCCACGAGCAGTACTTC. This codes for CASSLGGQGGHEQYF.

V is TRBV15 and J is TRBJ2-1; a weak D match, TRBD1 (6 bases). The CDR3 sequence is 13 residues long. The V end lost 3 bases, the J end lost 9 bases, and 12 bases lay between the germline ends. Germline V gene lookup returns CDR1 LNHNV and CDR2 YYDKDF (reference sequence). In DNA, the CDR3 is TGTGCCACCAGCAGCACAGGGATTAGTGAGCAGTTCTTC. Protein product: CATSSTGISEQFF.

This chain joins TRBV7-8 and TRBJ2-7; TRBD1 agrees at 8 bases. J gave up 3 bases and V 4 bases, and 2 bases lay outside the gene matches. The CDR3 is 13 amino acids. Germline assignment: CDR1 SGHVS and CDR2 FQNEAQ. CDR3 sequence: CASSSTGGYEQYF. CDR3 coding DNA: TGTGCCAGCAGCTCTACAGGGGGCTACGAGCAGTACTTC.

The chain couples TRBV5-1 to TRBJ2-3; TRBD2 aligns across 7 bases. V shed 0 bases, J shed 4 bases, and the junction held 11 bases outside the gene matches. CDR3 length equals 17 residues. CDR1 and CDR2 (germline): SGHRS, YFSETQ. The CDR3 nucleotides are TGCGCCAGCAGCTTGGCCCCGGGGAGGACTAGTCCAGATACGCAGTATTTT. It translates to CASSLAPGRTSPDTQYF.

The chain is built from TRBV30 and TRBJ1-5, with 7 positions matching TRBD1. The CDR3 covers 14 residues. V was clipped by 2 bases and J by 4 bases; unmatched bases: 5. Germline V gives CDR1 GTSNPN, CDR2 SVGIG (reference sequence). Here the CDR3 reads CAWSQGVTNQPQHF. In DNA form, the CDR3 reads TGTGCCTGGAGTCAGGGGGTAACAAATCAGCCCCAGCATTTT.

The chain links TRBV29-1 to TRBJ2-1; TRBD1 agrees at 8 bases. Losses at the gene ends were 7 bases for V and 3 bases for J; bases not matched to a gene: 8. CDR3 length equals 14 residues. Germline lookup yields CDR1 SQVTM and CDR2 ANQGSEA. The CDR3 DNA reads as TGCAGCGCGGGACAGGTCGTCAACTACAATGAGCAGTTCTTC. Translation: CSAGQVVNYNEQFF.

DNA of the CDR3: TGTGCCAGCAGCAAAGGCGGTAAAGTCGGGAGGGCCCGAGAGACCCAGTACTTC. Amino acid sequence: CASSKGGKVGRARETQYF. V usage is TRBV21-1 and J usage is TRBJ2-5; the tabulated D call, TRBD2, remains unverified against the DNA. TRBV21-1 is assigned pseudogene status. CDR3 length: 18 residues.

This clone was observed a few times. CDR3 sequence (DNA): TGCGCCAGCAGCCCGGACTCGGACAGGGCCGAGCAGTACTTC. Protein product: CASSPDSDRAEQYF. The V call is TRBV5-1, the J call TRBJ2-7; 8 bases are shared with TRBD1. The CDR3 totals 14 residues. V trimming: 4 bases; J trimming: 6 bases; junction bases outside the gene matches: 9. Germline V gene lookup returns CDR1 SGHRS and CDR2 YFSETQ.

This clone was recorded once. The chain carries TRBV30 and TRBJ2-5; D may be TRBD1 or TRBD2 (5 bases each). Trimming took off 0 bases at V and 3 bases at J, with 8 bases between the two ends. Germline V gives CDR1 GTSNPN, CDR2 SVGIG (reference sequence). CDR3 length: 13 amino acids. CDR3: CAWSVLGEETQYF. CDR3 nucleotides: TGTGCCTGGAGTGTACTAGGGGAAGAGACCCAGTACTTC.

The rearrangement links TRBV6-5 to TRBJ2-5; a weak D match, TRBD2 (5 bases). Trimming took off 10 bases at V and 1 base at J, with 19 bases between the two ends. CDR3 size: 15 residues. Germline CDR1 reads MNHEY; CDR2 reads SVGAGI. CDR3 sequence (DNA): TGTGCCACTCAAACCCGGGGATGGGGCCAAGAGACCCAGTACTTC. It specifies CATQTRGWGQETQYF.

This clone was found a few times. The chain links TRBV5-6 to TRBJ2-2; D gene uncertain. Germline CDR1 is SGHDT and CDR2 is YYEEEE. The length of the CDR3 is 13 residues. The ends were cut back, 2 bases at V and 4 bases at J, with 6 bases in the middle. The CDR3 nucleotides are TGTGCCAGCAGCTTTACTGGCACCGGGGAGCTGTTTTTT. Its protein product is CASSFTGTGELFF.

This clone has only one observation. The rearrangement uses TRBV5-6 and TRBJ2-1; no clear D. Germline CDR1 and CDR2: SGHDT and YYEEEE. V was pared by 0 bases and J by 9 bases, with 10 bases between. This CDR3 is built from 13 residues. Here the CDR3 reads CASSLAGVSEQFF. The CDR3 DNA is TGTGCCAGCAGCTTGGCCGGCGTGAGTGAGCAGTTCTTC.

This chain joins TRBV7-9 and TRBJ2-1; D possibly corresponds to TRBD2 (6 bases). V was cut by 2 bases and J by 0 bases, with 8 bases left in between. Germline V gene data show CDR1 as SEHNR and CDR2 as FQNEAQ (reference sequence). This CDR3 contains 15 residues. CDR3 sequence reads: CASSLSGSSYNEQFF. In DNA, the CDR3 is TGTGCCAGCAGCTTATCCGGGAGCTCCTACAATGAGCAGTTCTTC.

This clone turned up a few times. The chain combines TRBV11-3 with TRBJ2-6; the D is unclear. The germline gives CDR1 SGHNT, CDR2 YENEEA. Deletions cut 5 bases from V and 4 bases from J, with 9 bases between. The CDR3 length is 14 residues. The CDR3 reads CASSQSSGANVLTF. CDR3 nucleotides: TGTGCCAGCAGCCAAAGTTCCGGGGCCAACGTCCTGACTTTC.

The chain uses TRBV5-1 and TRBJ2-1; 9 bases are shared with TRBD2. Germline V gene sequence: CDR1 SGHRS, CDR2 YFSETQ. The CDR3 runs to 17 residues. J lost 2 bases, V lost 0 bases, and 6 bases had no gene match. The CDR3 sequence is CASSLGVSGSPYNEQFF. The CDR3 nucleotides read TGCGCCAGCAGCTTGGGAGTTAGCGGGAGTCCCTACAATGAGCAGTTCTTC.

Here the CDR3 DNA reads TGTGCCAGCAGCTCACCCCCCAGCGGCCAAGAGACCCAGTACTTC. Residues: CASSSPPSGQETQYF. This rearrangement joins TRBV28 to TRBJ2-5; tentatively, D is TRBD2 (5 bases). The CDR3 is made up of 15 amino acids. The germline CDR1 and CDR2 sequences are MDHEN and SYDVKM. With 6 bases removed from V and 1 base from J, the gap between germline ends came to 15 bases.

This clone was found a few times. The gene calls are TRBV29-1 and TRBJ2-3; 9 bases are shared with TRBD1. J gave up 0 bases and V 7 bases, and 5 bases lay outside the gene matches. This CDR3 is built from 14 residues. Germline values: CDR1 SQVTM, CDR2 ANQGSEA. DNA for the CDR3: TGCAGCGGCGGACAGGGGTCCAGCACAGATACGCAGTATTTT. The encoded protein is CSGGQGSSTDTQYF.

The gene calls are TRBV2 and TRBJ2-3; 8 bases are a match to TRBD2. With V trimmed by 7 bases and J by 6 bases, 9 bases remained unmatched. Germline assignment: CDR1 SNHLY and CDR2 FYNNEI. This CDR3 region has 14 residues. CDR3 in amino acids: CASNRGLAGDTQYF. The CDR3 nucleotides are TGTGCCAGCAACCGAGGACTAGCTGGGGATACGCAGTATTTT.

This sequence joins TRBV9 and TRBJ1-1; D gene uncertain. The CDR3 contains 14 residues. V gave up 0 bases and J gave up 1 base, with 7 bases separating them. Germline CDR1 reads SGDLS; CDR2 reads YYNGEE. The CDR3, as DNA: TGTGCCAGCAGCGTAGCTTTGGCGAACACTGAAGCTTTCTTT. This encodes CASSVALANTEAFF.

The CDR3 loop reads CASSLFRTYNEQFF. For the CDR3, the DNA is TGTGCCAGCAGCCTATTCCGGACCTACAATGAGCAGTTCTTC. The chain links TRBV7-8 to TRBJ2-1; unclear D gene. V shed 5 bases and J shed 2 bases, with 10 bases lying between them. From germline, CDR1 is SGHVS and CDR2 FQNEAQ. This CDR3 contains 14 residues. Full variable domain (rest looked up from reference TRBV7-8 and TRBJ2-1): GAGVSQSPRYKVAKRGQDVALRCDPISGHVSLFWYQQALGQGPEFLTYFQNEAQLDKSGLPSDRFFAERPEGSVSTLKIQRTQQEDSAVYLCASSLFRTYNEQFFGPGTRLTVL.

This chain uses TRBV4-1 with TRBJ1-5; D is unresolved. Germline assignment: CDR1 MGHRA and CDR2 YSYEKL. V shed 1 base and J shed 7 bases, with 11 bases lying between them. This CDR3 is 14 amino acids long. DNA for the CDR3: TGCGCCAGCAGCCAAGTCCCAGCGGGCCAGCCCCAGCATTTT. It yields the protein CASSQVPAGQPQHF.

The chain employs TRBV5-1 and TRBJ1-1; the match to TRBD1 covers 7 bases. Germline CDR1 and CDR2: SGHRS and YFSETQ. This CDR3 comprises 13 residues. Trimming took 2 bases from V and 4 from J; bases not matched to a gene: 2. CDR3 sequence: CASSFTGATEAFF. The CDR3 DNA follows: TGCGCCAGCAGCTTTACAGGGGCCACTGAAGCTTTCTTT.

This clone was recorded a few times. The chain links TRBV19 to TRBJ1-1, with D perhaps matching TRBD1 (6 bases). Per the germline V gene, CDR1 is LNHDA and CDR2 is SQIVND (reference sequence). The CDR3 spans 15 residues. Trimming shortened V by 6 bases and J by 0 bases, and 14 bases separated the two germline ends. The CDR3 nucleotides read TGTGCCAGTAGCCGACAGGCCTGGCTGAACACTGAAGCTTTCTTT. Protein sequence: CASSRQAWLNTEAFF. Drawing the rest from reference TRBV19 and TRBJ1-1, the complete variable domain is DGGITQSPKYLFRKEGQNVTLSCEQNLNHDAMYWYRQDPGQGLRLIYYSQIVNDFQKGDIAEGYSVSREKKESFPLTVTSAQKNPTAFYLCASSRQAWLNTEAFFGQGTRLTVV.

In DNA, the CDR3 is TGTGCCAGCTCACCACAGGATGCGCGTTCCACTGAAGCTTTCTTT. Translation: CASSPQDARSTEAFF. The chain employs TRBV18 and TRBJ1-1; D unclear. The CDR3 runs to 15 residues. V lost 1 base to trimming and J lost 4 bases, with 13 bases between them. CDR1 is KGHSH, CDR2 LQKENI, per germline.

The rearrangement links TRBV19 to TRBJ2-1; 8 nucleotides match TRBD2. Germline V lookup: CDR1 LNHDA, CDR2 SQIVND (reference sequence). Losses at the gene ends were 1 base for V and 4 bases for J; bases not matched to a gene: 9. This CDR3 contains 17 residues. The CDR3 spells CASSIVSAGGWYNEQFF. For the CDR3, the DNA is TGTGCCAGTAGTATAGTGTCGGCGGGAGGTTGGTACAATGAGCAGTTCTTC.

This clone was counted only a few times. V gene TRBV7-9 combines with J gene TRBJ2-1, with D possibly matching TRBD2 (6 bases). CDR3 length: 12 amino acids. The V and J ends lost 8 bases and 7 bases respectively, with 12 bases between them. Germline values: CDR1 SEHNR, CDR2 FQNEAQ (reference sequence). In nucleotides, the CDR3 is TGTGCCAGCTTTCTGGGGGGTAATGAGCAGTTCTTC. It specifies CASFLGGNEQFF.

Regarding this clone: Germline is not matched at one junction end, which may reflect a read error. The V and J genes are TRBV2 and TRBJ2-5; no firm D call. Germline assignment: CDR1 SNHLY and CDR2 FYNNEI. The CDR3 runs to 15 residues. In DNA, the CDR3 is TGTGCCAGCAGGGAAGACACCCTGGGTGTGGAGACCCAGTACTTC. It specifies CASREDTLGVETQYF.

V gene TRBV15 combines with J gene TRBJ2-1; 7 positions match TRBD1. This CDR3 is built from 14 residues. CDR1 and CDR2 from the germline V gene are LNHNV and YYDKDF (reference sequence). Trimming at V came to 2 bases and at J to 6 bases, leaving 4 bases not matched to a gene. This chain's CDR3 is CATSRKQGSNEQFF. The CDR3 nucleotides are TGTGCCACCAGCAGAAAACAGGGGTCCAATGAGCAGTTCTTC. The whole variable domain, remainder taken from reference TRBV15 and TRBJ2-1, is DAMVIQNPRYQVTQFGKPVTLSCSQTLNHNVMYWYQQKSSQAPKLLFHYYDKDFNNEADTPDNFQSRRPNTSFCFLDIRSPGLGDTAMYLCATSRKQGSNEQFFGPGTRLTVL.

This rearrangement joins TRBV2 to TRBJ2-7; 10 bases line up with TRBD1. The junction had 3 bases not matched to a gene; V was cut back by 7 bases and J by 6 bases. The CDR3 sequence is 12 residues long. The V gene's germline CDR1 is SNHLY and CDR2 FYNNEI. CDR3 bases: TGTGCCAGCAACCGGGACAGGGGCGAGCAGTACTTC. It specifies CASNRDRGEQYF.